What follows are 24 T cell receptor beta chains derived from one specimen sequenced in a study of T cell responses to AZD1222 COVID-19 vaccine. Profiling relied on immunoSEQ multiplex PCR, and the TCRdb table lists in-frame clones only, not all of them. The table includes under 70,000 clones, 88% detected once. The sample here was peripheral blood, taken on day 0 of AZD1222 vaccination. All receptors come from an adult in good health.

This rearrangement joins TRBV7-2 to TRBJ1-2, with 9 bases aligning to TRBD1. The CDR3 is 14 amino acids. The V gene's germline CDR1 is SGHTA and CDR2 FQGNSA. V shed 0 bases and J 8 bases; nucleotides not matched to a gene: 4. The CDR3 loop is CASSLAGTGYGYTF. In nucleotides, the CDR3 is TGTGCCAGCAGCTTAGCCGGGACAGGGTACGGCTACACCTTC.

The V gene is TRBV7-9, the J gene TRBJ1-1, with D maybe TRBD1 (5 bases). CDR3 length: 16 residues. Trimming removed 5 bases from V and 0 bases from J, with 16 bases in between. Per the germline V gene, CDR1 is SEHNR and CDR2 is FQNEAQ (reference sequence). The CDR3 sequence: CASSPERGRMNTEAFF. The CDR3 nucleotides are TGTGCCAGCAGCCCCGAGAGGGGCCGGATGAACACTGAAGCTTTCTTT.

The gene calls are TRBV19 and TRBJ1-4, with 7 bases fitting TRBD1. The CDR3 runs 15 residues. The germline V gene encodes CDR1 LNHDA and CDR2 SQIVND (reference sequence). The V and J ends lost 5 bases and 3 bases, in that order; junction bases with no gene match: 6. The CDR3 loop is CASSFGTVSNEKLFF. The CDR3 nucleotides are TGTGCCAGTAGTTTCGGGACAGTGTCTAATGAAAAACTGTTTTTT.

V and J are TRBV29-1 and TRBJ2-1, with D perhaps assigned TRBD1 or TRBD2 (5 bases each). V was clipped by 7 bases and J by 1 base, with 23 bases between them. Germline V gives CDR1 SQVTM, CDR2 ANQGSEA. The CDR3 extends over 17 amino acids. DNA for the CDR3: TGCAGCGGACGATCCCGGGGCCTTCGAGGATCCTACAATGAGCAGTTCTTC. Translating it yields CSGRSRGLRGSYNEQFF.

The rearrangement uses TRBV2 and TRBJ1-2, with a possible D match to TRBD1 (5 bases). The CDR3 extends over 14 amino acids. Trimming left V 4 bases short and J 5 bases short, with 14 bases between. Germline V gene lookup returns CDR1 SNHLY and CDR2 FYNNEI. CDR3 residues: CASSAGDGVYGYTF. The CDR3, as DNA: TGTGCCAGCAGTGCGGGGGATGGGGTTTATGGCTACACCTTC.

The V and J genes are TRBV30 and TRBJ1-5, with 8 nucleotides matching TRBD1. CDR3 length equals 12 residues. CDR1 and CDR2 (germline): GTSNPN, SVGIG (reference sequence). The junction had 1 base not matched to a gene; V was cut back by 2 bases and J by 7 bases. DNA of the CDR3: TGTGCCTGGAGTTACAGGGGGCAGCCCCAGCATTTT. Amino acid sequence: CAWSYRGQPQHF.

This sequence joins TRBV7-2 and TRBJ2-5, with 7 nucleotides matching TRBD2. V gave up 3 bases and J gave up 5 bases; unmatched junction bases: 9. Germline loops: CDR1 SGHTA, CDR2 FQGNSA. The CDR3 contains 15 residues. The CDR3 loop reads CASSFGGGIMETQYF. The CDR3 bases are TGTGCCAGCAGCTTCGGGGGAGGGATCATGGAGACCCAGTACTTC. The whole variable domain, remainder taken from reference TRBV7-2 and TRBJ2-5, is GAGVSQSPSNKVTEKGKDVELRCDPISGHTALYWYRQSLGQGLEFLIYFQGNSAPDKSGLPSDRFSAERTGGSVSTLTIQRTQQEDSAVYLCASSFGGGIMETQYFGPGTRLLVL.

This clone was detected a few times. This chain joins TRBV6-2 or TRBV6-3 and TRBJ2-1, with D possibly being TRBD1 (5 bases). The ends were cut back, 2 bases at V and 5 bases at J, with 16 bases in the middle. Per germline, CDR1 MNHEY and CDR2 SVGEGT. The CDR3 spans 16 residues. The CDR3 sequence is CASSYRRQFLHNEQFF. The DNA for the CDR3 is TGTGCCAGCAGTTACCGCAGACAGTTCCTCCACAATGAGCAGTTCTTC.

CDR3 bases: TGTGCCTGGAGTGGAGGGGAGACCCAGTACTTC. It is translated as CAWSGGETQYF. The V and J genes are TRBV30 and TRBJ2-5, with a possible D match to TRBD2 (5 bases). Germline V lookup: CDR1 GTSNPN, CDR2 SVGIG (reference sequence). CDR3 length equals 11 residues. Trimming left V 1 base short and J 5 bases short, with 5 bases between.

The rearrangement joins TRBV11-2 to TRBJ1-1; D is perhaps TRBD1 (6 bases). V shed 0 bases and J shed 5 bases, with 10 bases lying between them. This CDR3 spans 14 amino acids. Germline CDR1 is SGHAT and CDR2 is FQNNGV. DNA of the CDR3: TGTGCCAGCAGCTTAGAGGGGGCAGGAACTGAAGCTTTCTTT. It specifies CASSLEGAGTEAFF.

This clone was recorded a few times. The J gene is TRBJ1-5, the V gene TRBV10-3; possibly TRBD1 for D (6 bases). Trimming shortened V by 7 bases and J by 4 bases, and 11 bases separated the two germline ends. Germline CDR1 reads ENHRY; CDR2 reads SYGVKD. The CDR3 sequence is 13 residues long. The CDR3 loop reads CAITGQKNQPQHF. The DNA for the CDR3 is TGTGCCATCACTGGACAGAAAAATCAGCCCCAGCATTTT.

The rearrangement links TRBV5-8 to TRBJ2-7; tentative D call: TRBD1 (5 bases). This CDR3 region has 10 residues. V lost 5 bases, J lost 6 bases, and 6 bases lay in between. CDR1 and CDR2 from the germline V gene are SGHTS and YDEGEE. CDR3 loop: CASRGPEQYF. In DNA form, the CDR3 reads TGTGCCAGCAGGGGGCCCGAGCAGTACTTC.

The V gene is TRBV5-1, the J gene TRBJ1-1; D is perhaps TRBD1 (5 bases). The CDR3 has 13 amino acids. Trimming took 4 bases from V and 4 from J, leaving 11 bases between them. Germline lookup yields CDR1 SGHRS and CDR2 YFSETQ. The CDR3 DNA follows: TGCGCCAGCAGCCCCTCAGGGTCCACTGAAGCTTTCTTT. Encoded protein: CASSPSGSTEAFF.

As DNA, the CDR3 is TGTGCCAGTAGTATATCCGGGACCACCAATGAGCAGTTCTTC. This gives the protein CASSISGTTNEQFF. V gene TRBV19 combines with J gene TRBJ2-1; D might be TRBD1 or TRBD2, each matching 5 bases. The germline CDR1 and CDR2 sequences are LNHDA and SQIVND (reference sequence). The CDR3 length is 14 residues. The V gene lost 2 bases and the J gene lost 6 bases, with 11 bases spanning the gap.

The genes are TRBV19 and TRBJ2-2, with D possibly matching TRBD1 (5 bases). The CDR3 sequence is 15 residues long. The germline gives CDR1 LNHDA, CDR2 SQIVND (reference sequence). The V end lost 5 bases, the J end lost 9 bases, and 19 bases lay between the germline ends. The CDR3 is CASSFPGPQRRELFF. DNA of the CDR3: TGTGCCAGTAGTTTCCCAGGGCCACAGAGGCGGGAGCTGTTTTTT. Together with reference TRBV19 and TRBJ2-2, the CDR3 gives the full variable domain: DGGITQSPKYLFRKEGQNVTLSCEQNLNHDAMYWYRQDPGQGLRLIYYSQIVNDFQKGDIAEGYSVSREKKESFPLTVTSAQKNPTAFYLCASSFPGPQRRELFFGEGSRLTVL.

This clone was seen just once. The rearrangement links TRBV5-1 to TRBJ2-3; 9 nucleotides align to TRBD1. V was clipped by 3 bases and J by 4 bases; unmatched bases: 6. The CDR3 loop spans 15 amino acids. Germline CDR1 is SGHRS and CDR2 is YFSETQ. The CDR3 protein is CASSWGQGGADTQYF. CDR3 coding DNA: TGCGCCAGCAGCTGGGGACAGGGCGGCGCAGATACGCAGTATTTT.

This chain joins TRBV12-3 or TRBV12-4 and TRBJ1-1; no firm D call. This CDR3 region has 13 residues. V was pared by 3 bases and J by 0 bases, with 5 bases between. CDR3 loop: CASSLSMNTEAFF. Written as DNA, the CDR3 is TGTGCCAGCAGTTTGTCCATGAACACTGAAGCTTTCTTT.

This clone was counted a single time. This chain uses TRBV5-8 with TRBJ2-2, with a weak D call TRBD1 (5 bases). CDR3 length: 15 residues. Germline loops: CDR1 SGHTS, CDR2 YDEGEE. Trimming cost V 2 bases and J 4 bases, with 12 bases left between them. The CDR3 region has the DNA TGTGCCAGCAGCTTCCAGGCCAGGGCCACCGGGGAGCTGTTTTTT. Residues: CASSFQARATGELFF.

The chain recombines TRBV2 with TRBJ1-2, with 7 bases lining up with TRBD1. V lost 1 base to trimming and J lost 5 bases; unmatched junction nucleotides: 4. Germline CDR1 and CDR2: SNHLY and FYNNEI. The CDR3 totals 14 residues. The chain's CDR3 is CASSEGRGGYGYTF. Written as DNA, the CDR3 is TGTGCCAGCAGTGAAGGCAGGGGGGGATATGGCTACACCTTC.

CDR3 nucleotides: TGTGCCAGCTCACCACCAGGGGCGGGAGACAGCAATGAGCAGTTCTTC. Its protein is CASSPPGAGDSNEQFF. This chain uses TRBV18 with TRBJ2-1, with TRBD2 matching 7 bases. V lost 0 bases to trimming and J lost 6 bases; unmatched junction nucleotides: 8. This CDR3 comprises 16 residues. The germline V gene encodes CDR1 KGHSH and CDR2 LQKENI.

The chain joins TRBV19 to TRBJ2-3; D is perhaps TRBD2 (6 bases). The V gene lost 2 bases and the J gene lost 0 bases, with 12 bases spanning the gap. Germline CDR1 is LNHDA and CDR2 is SQIVND (reference sequence). The CDR3 consists of 16 residues. As DNA, the CDR3 is TGTGCCAGTAGTATAAGGCTAGCGTTTAGCACAGATACGCAGTATTTT. Amino acids: CASSIRLAFSTDTQYF.

The CDR3 spells CSVEDSGTVIGGYTF. In DNA, the CDR3 is TGCAGCGTTGAAGATAGCGGGACAGTTATAGGTGGCTACACCTTC. The chain carries TRBV29-1 and TRBJ1-2; 7 positions agree with TRBD1. There are 15 residues in the CDR3. In germline, CDR1 is SQVTM, CDR2 ANQGSEA. V lost 0 bases to trimming and J lost 7 bases; unmatched junction nucleotides: 11.

The V gene is TRBV6-5, the J gene TRBJ2-3, with 11 nucleotides matching TRBD2. The CDR3 runs to 15 residues. CDR1 and CDR2 from the germline V gene are MNHEY and SVGAGI. V gave up 3 bases and J gave up 3 bases; unmatched junction bases: 2. CDR3 sequence reads: CASSYSGRGTDTQYF. The CDR3 DNA is TGTGCCAGCAGTTATAGCGGGAGGGGGACAGATACGCAGTATTTT.

This rearrangement joins TRBV6-5 to TRBJ2-2, with D possibly being TRBD1 (5 bases). Trimming pared 6 bases from V and 5 bases from J, leaving 10 bases between. The CDR3 has 13 residues. CDR1 is MNHEY and CDR2 is SVGAGI in the germline V gene. The chain's CDR3 is CASRERQTGELFF. CDR3 sequence (DNA): TGTGCCAGCAGGGAGCGACAGACCGGGGAGCTGTTTTTT.